This T cell receptor beta chain came from a study of T cell responses to AZD1222 COVID-19 vaccine. This CDR3 is 15 amino acids long. The germline V gene has CDR1 MGHRA and CDR2 YSYEKL. V shed 0 bases and J 2 bases; nucleotides not matched to a gene: 3. Profiled with immunoSEQ multiplex PCR; TCRdb holds only in-frame clones, not every one. The table includes roughly 110,000 clones, about 80% detected once. A remark on this clone: The antigen is unknown.

The study's findings and limits: Just a handful of people given AZD1222 tested seropositive at baseline. Nearly half of spike-specific TCRs reportedly target unmutated variant regions.

This rearrangement joins TRBV4-1 to TRBJ2-7; 8 bases align to TRBD2. Sequencing was performed on peripheral blood, taken on day 0 of AZD1222 vaccination. This clonotype was obtained from an adult in good health. CDR3 region: CASSQERLATYEQYF. CDR3 DNA: TGCGCCAGCAGCCAAGAGAGACTAGCGACCTACGAGCAGTACTTC.